The rows below give T cell receptor beta chains drawn from one sample of a study of blood T cell repertoires in COVID-19. The protocol was immunoSEQ multiplex PCR, while the TCRdb copy is restricted to in-frame clones and leaves out a portion. The sample has about 260,000 clones; around nine tenths are singletons. The sample comprised peripheral blood. The origin of the receptors is a middle-aged man with active or convalescent COVID-19. CDR3s include the opening cysteine and the closing phenylalanine or tryptophan. Each record gives: J gene, V gene, D gene, clone size, CDR3 DNA, CDR3 protein. D genes are given only for firm matches. Clone size is shown for a subset of rows, as once, few, many or a class of expanded clone.

TRBJ1-6 | TRBV28 | TRBD1 | once | TGTGCCAGCAGAGCGCTTCAGGGGGCGAGATCACCCCTCCACTTT | CASRALQGARSPLHF
TRBJ1-2 | TRBV16 | - | - | TGTGCCAGCGCCATCCCCCAGGGAGGGACGAGTGGCTACACCTTC | CASAIPQGGTSGYTF
TRBJ1-2 | TRBV3-1/TRBV3-2 | TRBD1 | - | TGTGCCAGCAGCCACCCGGGACAGGGCTACTATGGCTACACCTTC | CASSHPGQGYYGYTF
TRBJ2-3 | TRBV27 | TRBD1 | - | TGTGCCAGCAGGGATCACAGGGGCACCACAGATACGCAGTATTTT | CASRDHRGTTDTQYF
TRBJ1-2 | TRBV11-3 | - | - | TGTGCCAGCAGCCTTTACCCACCGGGACTCGTAGGGAACTATGGCTACACCTTC | CASSLYPPGLVGNYGYTF
TRBJ1-2 | TRBV30 | TRBD1 | many | TGTGCCCTATGGGACAGGGAAAATCACTATGGCTACACCTTC | CALWDRENHYGYTF
TRBJ2-6 | TRBV5-4 | - | - | TGTGCCAGCAGCTGGGGGGTATCTGGGGCCAACGTCCTGACTTTC | CASSWGVSGANVLTF
TRBJ2-5 | TRBV5-1 | TRBD2 | once | TGCGCCAGCAGCTTGGGATTGGGACTAGCGGGAGGCGGGGAGACCCAGTACTTC | CASSLGLGLAGGGETQYF
TRBJ2-7 | TRBV5-4 | TRBD1 | - | TGTGCCAGCAGCCAGGGGGTACGCTACGAGCAGTACTTC | CASSQGVRYEQYF
TRBJ2-3 | TRBV7-2 | TRBD2 | few | TGTGCCAGCAGCCTGACTAGCGGGGGGGATACGCAGTATTTT | CASSLTSGGDTQYF
TRBJ1-5 | TRBV28 | TRBD1 | - | TGTGCCAGCTCGACAGGGAATCAGCCCCAGCATTTT | CASSTGNQPQHF
TRBJ1-1 | TRBV27 | TRBD1 | - | TGTGCCGTCTGGACAGGACTGAACACTGAAGCTTTCTTT | CAVWTGLNTEAFF
TRBJ2-5 | TRBV5-1 | - | - | TGCGCCAGCAGCTTGGGCGGCTCCGGGACACCTCAAGAGACCCAGTACTTC | CASSLGGSGTPQETQYF
TRBJ1-5 | TRBV9 | - | - | TGTGCCAGCAGCGCTAAGCTGGGGGCAGGGGTAGTCAATCAGCCCCAGCATTTT | CASSAKLGAGVVNQPQHF
TRBJ2-5 | TRBV4-1 | - | - | TGCGCCAGCAGCCAAACTCAAGAGACCCAGTACTTC | CASSQTQETQYF
TRBJ1-6 | TRBV4-1 | TRBD1 | - | TGCGCCAGCAGCCAAGAGAAGGACAGGGTCCTCGGAGGTTCACCCCTCCACTTT | CASSQEKDRVLGGSPLHF
TRBJ1-2 | TRBV28 | TRBD1 | once | TGTGCCAGCAGTCAGGGGGACAGGATAAAAGCTAACTATGGCTACACCTTC | CASSQGDRIKANYGYTF
TRBJ1-5 | TRBV10-2 | - | - | TGCGCCAGCAGTAGCAGGGGTGATAATCAGCCCCAGCATTTT | CASSSRGDNQPQHF
TRBJ1-2 | TRBV5-1 | - | once | TGCGCCAGCAGCTTGCGCGGGGCCGGGGACTACACCTTC | CASSLRGAGDYTF
TRBJ2-1 | TRBV6-6 | - | - | TGTGCCAGCAGTTACTCGCCTAGCTACAATGAGCAGTTCTTC | CASSYSPSYNEQFF
TRBJ2-5 | TRBV6-1 | TRBD2 | - | TGTGCCAGCAGTGAATACGACATGCAACTAGCGGGATGGGGAGGGACCCAGTACTTC | CASSEYDMQLAGWGGTQYF
TRBJ1-5 | TRBV7-8 | - | - | TGTGCCAGCAGCTTATATGCAGGTAGCAATCAGCCCCAGCATTTT | CASSLYAGSNQPQHF
TRBJ2-3 | TRBV5-1 | - | - | TGCGCCAGCAGCTTGGGAGCGGCTAGCACAGATACGCAGTATTTT | CASSLGAASTDTQYF
TRBJ2-5 | TRBV19 | TRBD2 | - | TGTGCCAGTAGTCCGGTGGGGAGACTAGCGCAAGAGACCCAGTACTTC | CASSPVGRLAQETQYF
TRBJ2-1 | TRBV7-7 | - | - | TGTGCTAGCAGCTTAGCGATCAGCAATGAGCAGTTCTTC | CASSLAISNEQFF
TRBJ2-7 | TRBV30 | TRBD1 | - | TGTGCCTGGATCAGGACAGGGAATCCCTACGAGCAGTACTTC | CAWIRTGNPYEQYF
TRBJ1-2 | TRBV24-1 | - | - | TGTGCCGACGGGGGGCTGACTAACTATGGCTACACCTTC | CADGGLTNYGYTF
TRBJ1-2 | TRBV4-1 | TRBD1 | - | TGCGCCAGCAGCCCCCAGGGGGCCAGGAGTTTCGTTGATGGCTACACCTTC | CASSPQGARSFVDGYTF
TRBJ2-3 | TRBV9 | TRBD1 | - | TGTGCCAGCAGCGCACGGACAGGGGGCGCAGATACGCAGTATTTT | CASSARTGGADTQYF
TRBJ2-1 | TRBV5-5 | - | - | TGTGCCAGCAGTTACCGACTGGCGAACAATGAGCAGTTCTTC | CASSYRLANNEQFF
TRBJ2-3 | TRBV12-3/TRBV12-4 | TRBD1 | - | TGTGCCAGCAGTCCAACCGGACAGGGTGGTCAGTATTTT | CASSPTGQGGQYF
TRBJ1-1 | TRBV7-9 | - | - | TGTGCCAGCAGCCGACCCACTCGTGACATGAACACTGAAGCTTTCTTT | CASSRPTRDMNTEAFF
TRBJ2-3 | TRBV25-1 | TRBD2 | - | TGTGCCAGCAGTGAATCTCTAGCGGGAGGTTTGGATACGCAGTATTTT | CASSESLAGGLDTQYF
TRBJ1-5 | TRBV11-3 | - | - | TGTGCCAGCAGCTTAGGAGCCCAGCCCCAGCATTTT | CASSLGAQPQHF
TRBJ2-5 | TRBV15 | TRBD1 | - | TGTGCCACCAGCAGCGGGACAGCCCAAGAGACCCAGTACTTC | CATSSGTAQETQYF
TRBJ1-6 | TRBV9 | TRBD1 | - | TGTGCCAGCAGCGAACAGGGGGCTAATTCACCCCTCCACTTT | CASSEQGANSPLHF
TRBJ2-2 | TRBV19 | TRBD1 | once | TGTGCCAGTAGTCTCTCGACAGGGTGGAACACCGGGGAGCTGTTTTTT | CASSLSTGWNTGELFF
TRBJ1-6 | TRBV5-6 | - | once | TGTGCCAGCAGCTTTAACCCCTACGGGGGATCACCCCTCCACTTT | CASSFNPYGGSPLHF
TRBJ1-1 | TRBV5-1 | - | once | TGCGCCAGCAACTTTGGGGGCAAGGCAACTGAAGCTTTCTTT | CASNFGGKATEAFF
TRBJ2-3 | TRBV7-2 | - | - | TGTGCCAGCAGCTTATCTTTAGTTGTATCGGATACGCAGTATTTT | CASSLSLVVSDTQYF
TRBJ1-5 | TRBV2 | - | - | TGTGCCAGCAAGGCGGCAGGGAAACAGCCCCAGCATTTT | CASKAAGKQPQHF
TRBJ1-2 | TRBV5-1 | - | - | TGCGCCAGCAGCTTGCCCGACAGGTTCTATGGCTACACCTTC | CASSLPDRFYGYTF
TRBJ1-1 | TRBV5-1 | - | - | TGCGCCAGCAGGGGGCAAGGGGGGAACACTGAAGCTTTCTTT | CASRGQGGNTEAFF
TRBJ1-6 | TRBV3-1/TRBV3-2 | TRBD1 | few | TGTGCCAGCAGCCAAGGGGGACAGACCTATAATTCACCCCTCCACTTT | CASSQGGQTYNSPLHF
TRBJ2-3 | TRBV6-5 | - | once | TGTGCCAGCAGTCTGACTCTACTGGACACAGATACGCAGTATTTT | CASSLTLLDTDTQYF
TRBJ1-5 | TRBV5-5 | - | - | TGTGCCAGCAGACCAAGTCGAGAGTTCAATCAGCCCCAGCATTTT | CASRPSREFNQPQHF
TRBJ1-5 | TRBV19 | TRBD1 | - | TGTGCCATCGGCCAGGGGGGTCAGCCCCAGCATTTT | CAIGQGGQPQHF
TRBJ1-2 | TRBV3-1/TRBV3-2 | - | - | TGTGCCAGCAGCCAAGGGGCAGGGGATGGCTACACCTTC | CASSQGAGDGYTF
TRBJ2-7 | TRBV12-3/TRBV12-4 | TRBD1 | - | TGTGCCAGCAGAGGAGACAGGGGCTACGAGCAGTACTTC | CASRGDRGYEQYF
TRBJ1-1 | TRBV15 | TRBD1 | - | TGTGCCACCAGCAGAGAGGGGACAGGGGGGGAAACTGAAGCTTTCTTT | CATSREGTGGETEAFF
TRBJ1-3 | TRBV6-5 | - | - | TGTGCCAGCAAGCCAGGGGCTGGAAACACCATATATTTT | CASKPGAGNTIYF
TRBJ1-1 | TRBV19 | - | - | TGTGCCAGTAGTATTTCGCGGGACACTGAAGCTTTCTTT | CASSISRDTEAFF
TRBJ2-2 | TRBV9 | TRBD2 | - | TGTGCCAGCAGCGCTAGCGGGAGGTGGACCGGGGAGCTGTTTTTT | CASSASGRWTGELFF
TRBJ2-1 | TRBV24-1 | TRBD2 | - | TGTGCCACCAGTAAGGCTAGCGGGGGTAGCTCCTACAATGAGCAGTTCTTC | CATSKASGGSSYNEQFF
TRBJ1-5 | TRBV7-9 | - | - | TGTGCCAGCAGCTTAGGCGGGGGCCATAGCAATCAGCCCCAGCATTTT | CASSLGGGHSNQPQHF
TRBJ1-5 | TRBV19 | TRBD1 | few | TGTGCCAGTAGCGGGACAGTTGATCAGCCCCAGCATTTT | CASSGTVDQPQHF
TRBJ1-4 | TRBV28 | - | - | TGTGCCAGCAGCACCCTAGGTCAAAAACTGTTTTTT | CASSTLGQKLFF
TRBJ1-6 | TRBV6-5 | - | - | TGTGCCAGCAGTTCTCGTATAAATTCACCCCTCCACTTT | CASSSRINSPLHF